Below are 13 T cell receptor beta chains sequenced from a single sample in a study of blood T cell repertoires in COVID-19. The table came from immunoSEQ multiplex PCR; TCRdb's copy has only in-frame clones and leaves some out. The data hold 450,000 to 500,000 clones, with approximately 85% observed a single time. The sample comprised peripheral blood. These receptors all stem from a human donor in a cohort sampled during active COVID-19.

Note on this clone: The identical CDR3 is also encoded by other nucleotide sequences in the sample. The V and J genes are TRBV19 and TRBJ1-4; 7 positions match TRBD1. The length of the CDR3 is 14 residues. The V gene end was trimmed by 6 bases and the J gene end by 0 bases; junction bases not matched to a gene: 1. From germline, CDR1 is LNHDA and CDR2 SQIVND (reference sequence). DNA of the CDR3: TGTGCCAGTAGGGACAGGTCAACTAATGAAAAACTGTTTTTT. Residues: CASRDRSTNEKLFF.

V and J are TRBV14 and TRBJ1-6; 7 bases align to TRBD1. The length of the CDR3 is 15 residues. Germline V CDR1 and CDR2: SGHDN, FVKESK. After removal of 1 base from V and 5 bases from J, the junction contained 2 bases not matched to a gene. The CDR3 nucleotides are TGTGCCAGCAGCCAAGGGGACAGCCATAATTCACCCCTCCACTTT. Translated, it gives CASSQGDSHNSPLHF.

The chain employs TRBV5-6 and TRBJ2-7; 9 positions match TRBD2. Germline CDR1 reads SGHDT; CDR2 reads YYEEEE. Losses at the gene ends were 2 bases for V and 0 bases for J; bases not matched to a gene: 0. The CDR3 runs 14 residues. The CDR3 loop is CASSFSGSSYEQYF. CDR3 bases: TGTGCCAGCAGCTTTAGCGGGAGCTCCTACGAGCAGTACTTC. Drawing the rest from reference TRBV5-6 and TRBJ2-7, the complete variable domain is DAGVTQSPTHLIKTRGQQVTLRCSPKSGHDTVSWYQQALGQGPQFIFQYYEEEERQRGNFPDRFSGHQFPNYSSELNVNALLLGDSALYLCASSFSGSSYEQYFGPGTRLTVT.

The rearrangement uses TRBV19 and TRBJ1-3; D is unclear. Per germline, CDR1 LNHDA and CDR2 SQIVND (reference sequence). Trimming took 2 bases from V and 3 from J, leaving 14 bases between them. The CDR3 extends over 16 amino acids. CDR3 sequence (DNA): TGTGCCAGTAGTATATCCCCCCCAGGTGTTGGAAACACCATATATTTT. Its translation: CASSISPPGVGNTIYF. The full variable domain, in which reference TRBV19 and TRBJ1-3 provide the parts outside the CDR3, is DGGITQSPKYLFRKEGQNVTLSCEQNLNHDAMYWYRQDPGQGLRLIYYSQIVNDFQKGDIAEGYSVSREKKESFPLTVTSAQKNPTAFYLCASSISPPGVGNTIYFGEGSWLTVV.

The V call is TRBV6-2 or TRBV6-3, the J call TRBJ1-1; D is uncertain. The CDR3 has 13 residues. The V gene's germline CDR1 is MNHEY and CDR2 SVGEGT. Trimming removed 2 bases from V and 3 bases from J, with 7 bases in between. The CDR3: CASSYVGDTEAFF. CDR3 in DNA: TGTGCCAGCAGTTACGTGGGAGACACTGAAGCTTTCTTT.

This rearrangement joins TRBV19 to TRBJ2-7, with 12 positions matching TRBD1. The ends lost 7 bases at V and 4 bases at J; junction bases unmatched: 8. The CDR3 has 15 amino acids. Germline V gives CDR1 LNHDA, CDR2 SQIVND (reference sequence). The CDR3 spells CASNQGQGAFYEQYF. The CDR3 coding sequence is TGTGCCAGTAATCAGGGACAGGGGGCTTTTTACGAGCAGTACTTC.

The CDR3 bases are TGTGCCAGCAGTTATACTCAGGGCACTGAAGCTTTCTTT. Protein sequence: CASSYTQGTEAFF. The V gene is TRBV2, the J gene TRBJ1-1, with a possible D match to TRBD1 (5 bases). Deletions cut 5 bases from V and 4 bases from J, with 11 bases between. The CDR3 is made up of 13 amino acids. CDR1 is SNHLY and CDR2 is FYNNEI in the germline V gene. The variable domain in full, with the rest retrieved from reference TRBV2 and TRBJ1-1, is EPEVTQTPSHQVTQMGQEVILRCVPISNHLYFYWYRQILGQKVEFLVSFYNNEISEKSEIFDDQFSVERPDGSNFTLKIRSTKLEDSAMYFCASSYTQGTEAFFGQGTRLTVV.

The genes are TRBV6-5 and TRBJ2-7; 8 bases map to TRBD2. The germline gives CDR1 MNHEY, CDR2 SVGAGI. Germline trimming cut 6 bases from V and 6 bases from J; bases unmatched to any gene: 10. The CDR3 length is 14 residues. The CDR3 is CASRRTSRVSEQYF. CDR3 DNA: TGTGCCAGCAGGCGGACTAGCAGAGTGAGCGAGCAGTACTTC.

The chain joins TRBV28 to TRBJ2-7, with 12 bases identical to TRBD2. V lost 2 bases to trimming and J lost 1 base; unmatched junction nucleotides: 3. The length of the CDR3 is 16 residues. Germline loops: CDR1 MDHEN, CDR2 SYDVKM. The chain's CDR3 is CASSLLAGGGSYEQYF. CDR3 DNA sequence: TGTGCCAGCAGTTTACTAGCGGGAGGGGGATCCTACGAGCAGTACTTC. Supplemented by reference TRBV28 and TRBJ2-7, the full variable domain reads DVKVTQSSRYLVKRTGEKVFLECVQDMDHENMFWYRQDPGLGLRLIYFSYDVKMKEKGDIPEGYSVSREKKERFSLILESASTNQTSMYLCASSLLAGGGSYEQYFGPGTRLTVT.

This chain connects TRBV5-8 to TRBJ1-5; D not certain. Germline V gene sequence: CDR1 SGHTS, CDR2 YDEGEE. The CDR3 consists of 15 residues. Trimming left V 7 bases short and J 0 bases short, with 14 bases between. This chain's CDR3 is CASRRGPYSNQPQHF. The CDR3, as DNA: TGTGCCAGCCGTCGTGGTCCCTATAGCAATCAGCCCCAGCATTTT. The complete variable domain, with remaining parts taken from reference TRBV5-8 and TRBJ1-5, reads EAGVTQSPTHLIKTRGQQATLRCSPISGHTSVYWYQQALGLGLQFLLWYDEGEERNRGNFPPRFSGRQFPNYSSELNVNALELEDSALYLCASRRGPYSNQPQHFGDGTRLSIL.

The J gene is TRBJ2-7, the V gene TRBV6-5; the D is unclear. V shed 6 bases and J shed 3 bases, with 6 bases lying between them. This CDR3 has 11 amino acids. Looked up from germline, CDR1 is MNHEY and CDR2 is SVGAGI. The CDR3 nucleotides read TGTGCCAGCAGGGTCGGCTACGAGCAGTACTTC. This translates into CASRVGYEQYF.

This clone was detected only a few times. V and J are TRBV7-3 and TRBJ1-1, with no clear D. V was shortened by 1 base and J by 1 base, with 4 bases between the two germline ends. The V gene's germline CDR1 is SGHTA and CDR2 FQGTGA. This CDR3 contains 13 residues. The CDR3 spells CASSLRQNTEAFF. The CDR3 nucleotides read TGTGCCAGCAGCTTAAGGCAGAACACTGAAGCTTTCTTT.

The CDR3 region has the DNA TGTGCCAGCAGCGTAGATAGGACAACCAGCTCTGGGGCCAACGTCCTGACTTTC. It is translated as CASSVDRTTSSGANVLTF. The rearrangement links TRBV9 to TRBJ2-6; TRBD1 might be the D (5 bases). Germline loops: CDR1 SGDLS, CDR2 YYNGEE. The CDR3 is 18 residues long. The V gene lost 0 bases and the J gene lost 0 bases, with 13 bases spanning the gap.